This T cell receptor (beta chain) appears in the sequencing data of a study of blood T cell repertoires in COVID-19. The method was immunoSEQ multiplex PCR; TCRdb's version includes in-frame clones alone and lacks a portion of them. Counted here are some 230,000 clones, approximately 80% occurring once; the ten biggest clones make up roughly 15%. Germline assignment: CDR1 MDHEN and CDR2 SYDVKM. The CDR3 runs to 12 residues. Deletions cut 6 bases from V and 10 bases from J, with 15 bases between. The sample comprised PBMCs or T cells enriched from blood (not recorded which). The chain combines TRBV28 with TRBJ1-1, with a weak D call TRBD1 (5 bases). This receptor was obtained from a man aged 40-49 years who had recovered from COVID-19. The CDR3 spells CASRTQGSSAFF. CDR3 nucleotide sequence: TGTGCCAGCAGGACCCAGGGAAGTTCAGCTTTCTTT.